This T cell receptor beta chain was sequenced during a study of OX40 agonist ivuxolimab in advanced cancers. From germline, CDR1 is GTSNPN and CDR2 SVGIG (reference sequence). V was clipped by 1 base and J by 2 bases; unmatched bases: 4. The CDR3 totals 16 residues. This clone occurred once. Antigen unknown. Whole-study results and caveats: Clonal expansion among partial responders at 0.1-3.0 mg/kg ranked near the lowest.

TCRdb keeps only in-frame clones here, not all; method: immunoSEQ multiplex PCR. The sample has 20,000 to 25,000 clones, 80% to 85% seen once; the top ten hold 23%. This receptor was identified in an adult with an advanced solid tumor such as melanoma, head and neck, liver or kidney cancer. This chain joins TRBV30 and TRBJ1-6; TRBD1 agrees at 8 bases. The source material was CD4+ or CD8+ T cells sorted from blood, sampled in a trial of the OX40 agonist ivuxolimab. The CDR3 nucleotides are TGTGCCTGGAGTGATCCGGACAGGGCCTATAATTCACCCCTCCACTTT. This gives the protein CAWSDPDRAYNSPLHF.